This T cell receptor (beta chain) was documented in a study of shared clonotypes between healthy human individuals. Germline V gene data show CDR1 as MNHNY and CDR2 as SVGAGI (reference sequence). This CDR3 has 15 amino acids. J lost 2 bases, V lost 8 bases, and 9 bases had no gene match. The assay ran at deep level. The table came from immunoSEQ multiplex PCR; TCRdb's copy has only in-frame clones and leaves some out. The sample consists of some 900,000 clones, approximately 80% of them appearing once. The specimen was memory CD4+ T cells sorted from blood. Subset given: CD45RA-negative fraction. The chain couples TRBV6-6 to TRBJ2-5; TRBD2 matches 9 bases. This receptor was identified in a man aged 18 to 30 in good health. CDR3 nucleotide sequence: TGTGCCAGCTCGGGCCTAGCGGGGTTTCAAGAGACCCAGTACTTC. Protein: CASSGLAGFQETQYF.